The entry below gives a single T cell receptor (beta chain) sequence along with its context. The antigen is unknown. As for treatment: 10-day PBMC culture with coronavirus spike peptide pools or control peptides (ViraFEST assay). The entry originates in a study of vaccination and CD4 T cells after COVID-19. Sequenced with the Oncomine TCR Beta short-read assay was DNA taken from cultured CD4+ T cells. TCRdb independently ran MiXCR on the PCR reads; one entry per CDR3 protein. The repertoire holds about 19,000 distinct CDR3 sequences, with around 50% as singletons. J was trimmed by 5 bases and V by 6 bases; bases with no gene match: 11. Looked up from germline, CDR1 is SQVTM and CDR2 is ANQGSEA. The CDR3 totals 14 residues.

Sequenced material: CD4+ T cells from blood, cultured in vitro. This TCR derives from a human donor who had recovered from COVID-19. This sequence joins TRBV29-1 and TRBJ1-1; 8 nucleotides align to TRBD1. The CDR3 DNA reads as TGCAGCGTCTTCCTCGGACAGGGAGGAACTGAAGCTTTCTTT. It specifies CSVFLGQGGTEAFF.